This T cell receptor beta chain was captured in a study of CXCR3-negative and CXCR3-positive naive CD8 T cells. Each TRB cDNA library was prepared by 5' RACE (with UMI labels). TCRdb processed the 5' RACE reads again and assigns one entry to each CDR3 protein, with no DNA. Its clone listing holds 75,000 or so distinct CDR3 sequences. The CDR3 has 17 residues. The germline CDR1 and CDR2 sequences are SEHNR and FQNEAQ (reference sequence). Study conclusions and caveats: Whereas memory cells differed, naive CXCR3-negative and CXCR3-positive cells shared similar TRBV-TRBJ usage. The TRB CDR3s that CXCR3-positive naive cells carried were more hydrophobic than those of CXCR3-negative naive cells. Naive subsets showed comparable surface CD5, and TCR interaction strength was also inferred from TRB CDR3 physicochemistry.

Points on this clonotype: What it binds is not known.

This TCR derives from a human donor in good health. Some clones in this sample may be carry-over from other donors' samples. Sample: naive CXCR3- CD8+ T cells from blood. As to subset: CD45RO-CCR7+CD27+CD95- naive CD8+ T cells lacking CXCR3 (TNR3-). The gene calls are TRBV7-9 and TRBJ1-2; absent DNA, TCRdb's TRBD1 call cannot be checked. The CDR3 protein is CASSPELGTGALSSYTF.